Described below is a single TCR beta chain sequence and its context. Germline V gives CDR1 SGHAT, CDR2 FQNNGV. This CDR3 comprises 13 residues. V dropped 1 base and J dropped 4 bases, with 5 bases sitting between them. The naive CD8 fraction comprised CD45RO-negative cells positively selected for CCR7 and excluded terminally differentiated effector memory CD45RA+ cells. Here immunoSEQ multiplex PCR was the method, and the copy in TCRdb shows in-frame clones only, minus some. The sample has 700,000 to 950,000 clones; about 96% are singletons. This specimen belongs to a study of shared clonotypes between healthy human individuals.

The receptor was derived from a man younger than 40 in good health. The rearrangement uses TRBV11-2 and TRBJ1-5; D call uncertain. Sequenced sample: naive CD8+ T cells sorted from blood. In nucleotides, the CDR3 is TGTGCCAGCAGCTTAGGGATTAATCAGCCCCAGCATTTT. As protein: CASSLGINQPQHF.